One sample yielded the 21 T cell receptor beta chains listed below, sequenced in a study of T cell responses to AZD1222 COVID-19 vaccine (dated by TCRdb to the early 2020s). The library was produced with the immunoSEQ multiplex PCR assay. Drawn from immuneACCESS, this table holds only the in-frame rearrangements with V and J called that TCRdb kept. Clones are partly lost; checked studies trace under half to an unresolved V gene and leave the rest unexplained. Counted in this sample were tens of thousands of clones; around 84% of them appeared once. Roughly 5% of the sample goes to the ten largest clones. Interpreted using the paper, the time point label stands for: about 28 days (+/-7) after the second vaccine dose. The sequences come from peripheral blood, collected 28 days after the second AZD1222 dose. Receptors were obtained from an adult who received the AZD1222 COVID-19 vaccine.

This chain uses TRBV28 with TRBJ1-5; 9 bases align to TRBD1. The V and J ends lost 5 bases and 5 bases, in that order; junction bases with no gene match: 7. CDR1 MDHEN and CDR2 SYDVKM come from the germline V gene. The CDR3 spans 15 residues. The CDR3 reads CASSPRGQGHQPQHF. CDR3 in DNA: TGTGCCAGCAGTCCCCGGGGACAGGGACATCAGCCCCAGCATTTT.

The chain couples TRBV19 to TRBJ1-2; 8 nucleotides agree with TRBD1. The CDR3 covers 14 residues. Germline V gene lookup returns CDR1 LNHDA and CDR2 SQIVND (reference sequence). With V trimmed by 3 bases and J by 4 bases, 4 bases remained unmatched. CDR3 nucleotides: TGTGCCAGTAGTATGACAGGGGATACCTATGGCTACACCTTC. This translates into CASSMTGDTYGYTF.

The chain has TRBV6-6 and TRBJ2-3, with no clear D. Germline assignment: CDR1 MNHNY and CDR2 SVGAGI (reference sequence). This CDR3 has 14 amino acids. Between the trimmed V and J ends, which lost 5 bases and 0 bases, there was a span of 9 bases. The CDR3 sequence: CASSRSFSTDTQYF. The CDR3 DNA sequence: TGTGCCAGCAGTCGATCGTTTAGCACAGATACGCAGTATTTT.

The V gene is TRBV4-3, the J gene TRBJ2-1, with D maybe TRBD1 (5 bases). V lost 2 bases, J lost 7 bases, and 12 bases lay in between. Germline V gene data show CDR1 as LGHNA and CDR2 as YSLEER. The CDR3 consists of 14 residues. This CDR3 is CASSQMGLGNEQFF. The CDR3, as DNA: TGCGCCAGCAGCCAAATGGGGCTGGGGAATGAGCAGTTCTTC.

This clone has just one count. V is TRBV4-3 and J is TRBJ1-2; a possible D gene is TRBD1 (6 bases). The CDR3 has 15 amino acids. The germline V gene has CDR1 LGHNA and CDR2 YSLEER. V was shortened by 5 bases and J by 0 bases, with 13 bases between the two germline ends. CDR3 sequence (DNA): TGCGCCAGCAGCAACGGACAGCTAACTAACTATGGCTACACCTTC. As protein: CASSNGQLTNYGYTF.

The chain employs TRBV11-2 and TRBJ2-7; 10 nucleotides match TRBD2. V trimming: 0 bases; J trimming: 6 bases; junction bases outside the gene matches: 5. The CDR3 runs 15 residues. The germline V gene has CDR1 SGHAT and CDR2 FQNNGV. Written as DNA, the CDR3 is TGTGCCAGCAGCTTAGACCTAGCGGGAGTCATCGAGCAGTACTTC. Translating gives CASSLDLAGVIEQYF.

V is TRBV2 and J is TRBJ2-3; possibly TRBD2 for D (5 bases). With 4 bases removed from V and 0 bases from J, the gap between germline ends came to 11 bases. CDR1 SNHLY and CDR2 FYNNEI come from the germline V gene. There are 15 residues in the CDR3. The CDR3 nucleotides are TGTGCCAGCAGTGGTACGGGCGGGAGCACAGATACGCAGTATTTT. It yields the protein CASSGTGGSTDTQYF.

The chain employs TRBV7-2 and TRBJ2-7; 9 bases align to TRBD2. CDR1 and CDR2 (germline): SGHTA, FQGNSA. The CDR3 runs 16 residues. Trimming took 1 base from V and 5 from J; bases not matched to a gene: 9. CDR3 nucleotides: TGTGCCAGCAGCTTAGGTAGCGGGGGCCGTAAGAACGAGCAGTACTTC. This translates into CASSLGSGGRKNEQYF.

The chain is built from TRBV6-2 or TRBV6-3 and TRBJ2-5, with D possibly called TRBD1 or TRBD2 (5 bases each). The CDR3 consists of 15 residues. Germline lookup yields CDR1 MNHEY and CDR2 SVGEGT. Trimming took off 6 bases at V and 5 bases at J, with 19 bases between the two ends. CDR3 coding DNA: TGTGCCAGCAGCAGCCCTTGGGGGTTGGGCGAGACCCAGTACTTC. This translates into CASSSPWGLGETQYF.

This clone was picked up a small number of times. This chain joins TRBV20-1 and TRBJ2-7; D not certain. Germline CDR1 and CDR2: DFQATT and SNEGSKA (reference sequence). V lost 0 bases and J 2 bases, leaving 2 bases between the germline ends. This CDR3 has 11 residues. DNA of the CDR3: TGCAGTGCTAGAGACACCTACGAGCAGTACTTC. Encoded protein: CSARDTYEQYF.

The gene calls are TRBV18 and TRBJ1-1, with D possibly being TRBD1 (6 bases). The V gene's germline CDR1 is KGHSH and CDR2 LQKENI. V was cut by 4 bases and J by 3 bases, with 12 bases left in between. The CDR3 sequence is 14 residues long. CDR3 in amino acids: CASSQQGRDTEAFF. In DNA, the CDR3 is TGTGCCAGCTCACAACAGGGACGGGACACTGAAGCTTTCTTT. Full variable domain (missing parts from reference TRBV18 and TRBJ1-1): NAGVMQNPRHLVRRRGQEARLRCSPMKGHSHVYWYRQLPEEGLKFMVYLQKENIIDESGMPKERFSAEFPKEGPSILRIQQVVRGDSAAYFCASSQQGRDTEAFFGQGTRLTVV.

The J gene is TRBJ1-2, the V gene TRBV2, with 9 bases matching TRBD1. Per germline, CDR1 SNHLY and CDR2 FYNNEI. V was clipped by 8 bases and J by 8 bases; unmatched bases: 12. The CDR3 covers 14 residues. CDR3 nucleotide sequence: TGTGCCAGCCGAGGACAGGGGACCTCCTGGGGCTACACCTTC. Its translation: CASRGQGTSWGYTF.

This clone was counted a few times. The chain employs TRBV7-9 and TRBJ1-5, with TRBD1 as a possible D gene (6 bases). The CDR3 runs to 16 residues. V gave up 1 base and J gave up 4 bases, with 14 bases separating them. Germline CDR1 is SEHNR and CDR2 is FQNEAQ (reference sequence). CDR3 DNA sequence: TGTGCCAGCAGCTTAGGGGGAGGGGGAAATAATCAGCCCCAGCATTTT. Amino acid sequence: CASSLGGGGNNQPQHF.

The chain uses TRBV5-1 and TRBJ2-3; D is unresolved. The CDR3 contains 14 residues. Trimming left V 0 bases short and J 2 bases short, with 7 bases between. In germline, CDR1 is SGHRS, CDR2 YFSETQ. CDR3 sequence reads: CASSLGAITDTQYF. CDR3 bases: TGCGCCAGCAGCTTGGGGGCAATCACAGATACGCAGTATTTT.

The chain recombines TRBV5-1 with TRBJ2-7; no definite D call. The CDR3 has 12 amino acids. In germline, CDR1 is SGHRS, CDR2 YFSETQ. V was trimmed by 3 bases and J by 3 bases, leaving 7 bases between them. The chain's CDR3 is CASSSGSYEQYF. DNA of the CDR3: TGCGCCAGCAGCTCGGGCAGCTACGAGCAGTACTTC.

V gene TRBV9 combines with J gene TRBJ2-7; possibly TRBD2 for D (7 bases). V was cut by 7 bases and J by 2 bases, with 16 bases left in between. CDR3 length: 14 amino acids. Germline assignment: CDR1 SGDLS and CDR2 YYNGEE. CDR3 residues: CASSIGGGTYEQYF. In DNA, the CDR3 is TGTGCCAGCTCCATAGGGGGGGGGACCTACGAGCAGTACTTC.

The V call is TRBV5-1, the J call TRBJ2-1; TRBD2 matches at 7 bases. The CDR3 totals 16 residues. V shed 7 bases, J shed 0 bases, and the junction held 10 bases outside the gene matches. Germline lookup yields CDR1 SGHRS and CDR2 YFSETQ. The CDR3 coding sequence is TGCGCCAGCGCTAAACTAGCGACTGTCTCCTACAATGAGCAGTTCTTC. Its protein product is CASAKLATVSYNEQFF.

The chain carries TRBV28 and TRBJ2-7; 7 nucleotides agree with TRBD1. The V segment lost 6 bases and the J segment 2 bases; nucleotides outside the gene matches: 13. The CDR3 covers 16 residues. Germline V gives CDR1 MDHEN, CDR2 SYDVKM. Written as DNA, the CDR3 is TGTGCCAGCAGCTCCGCCTTTCGGGACAGAACCTACGAGCAGTACTTC. It codes for CASSSAFRDRTYEQYF.

The CDR3 sequence: CASRRQGAGTDTQYF. Here the CDR3 DNA reads TGTGCCAGCAGGCGTCAGGGGGCTGGCACAGATACGCAGTATTTT. The chain uses TRBV14 and TRBJ2-3, with 8 bases fitting TRBD1. The CDR3 has 15 amino acids. With 6 bases clipped from V and 1 base from J, the junction kept 6 bases outside the gene matches. In germline, CDR1 is SGHDN, CDR2 FVKESK.

The chain couples TRBV7-2 to TRBJ2-7; a weak D match, TRBD2 (5 bases). Germline loops: CDR1 SGHTA, CDR2 FQGNSA. The V end was cut by 6 bases, the J end by 0 bases, with 18 bases between. This CDR3 region has 16 residues. This CDR3 is CASRPALAGASYEQYF. CDR3 DNA: TGTGCCAGCAGACCAGCCCTGGCGGGCGCCTCCTACGAGCAGTACTTC. Filled out from reference TRBV7-2 and TRBJ2-7, the complete variable domain reads GAGVSQSPSNKVTEKGKDVELRCDPISGHTALYWYRQSLGQGLEFLIYFQGNSAPDKSGLPSDRFSAERTGGSVSTLTIQRTQQEDSAVYLCASRPALAGASYEQYFGPGTRLTVT.

This chain joins TRBV5-4 and TRBJ2-6; D remains unclear. V was pared by 2 bases and J by 4 bases, with 7 bases between. Germline V gives CDR1 SGHNT, CDR2 YYREEE (reference sequence). This CDR3 is 14 amino acids long. CDR3 in amino acids: CASSFKSGANVLTF. CDR3 in DNA: TGTGCCAGCAGCTTTAAATCCGGGGCCAACGTCCTGACTTTC.